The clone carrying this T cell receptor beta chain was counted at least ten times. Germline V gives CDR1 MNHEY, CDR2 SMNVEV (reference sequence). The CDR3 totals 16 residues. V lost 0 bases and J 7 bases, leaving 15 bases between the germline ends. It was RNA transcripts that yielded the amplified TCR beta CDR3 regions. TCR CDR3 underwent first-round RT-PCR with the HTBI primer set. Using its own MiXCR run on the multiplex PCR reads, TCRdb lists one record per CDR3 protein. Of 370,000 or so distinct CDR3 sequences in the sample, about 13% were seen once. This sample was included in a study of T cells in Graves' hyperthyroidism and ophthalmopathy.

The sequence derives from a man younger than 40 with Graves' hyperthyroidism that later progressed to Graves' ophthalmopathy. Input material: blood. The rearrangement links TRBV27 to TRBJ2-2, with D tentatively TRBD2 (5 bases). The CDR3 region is CASSLSWTGMGGELFF. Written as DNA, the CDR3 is TGTGCCAGCAGTTTATCCTGGACTGGGATGGGCGGGGAGCTGTTTTTT.